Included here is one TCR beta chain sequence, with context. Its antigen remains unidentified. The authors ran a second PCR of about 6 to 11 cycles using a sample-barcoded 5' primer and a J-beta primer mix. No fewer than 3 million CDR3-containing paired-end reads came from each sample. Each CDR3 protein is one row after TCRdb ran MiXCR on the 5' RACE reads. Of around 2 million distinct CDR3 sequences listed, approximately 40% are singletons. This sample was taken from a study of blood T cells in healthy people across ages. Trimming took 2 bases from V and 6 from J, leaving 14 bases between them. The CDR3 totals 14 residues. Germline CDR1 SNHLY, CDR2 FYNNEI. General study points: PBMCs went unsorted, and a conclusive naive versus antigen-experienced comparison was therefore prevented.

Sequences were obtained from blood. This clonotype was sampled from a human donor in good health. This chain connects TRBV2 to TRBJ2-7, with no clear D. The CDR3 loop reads CASSESGFRTEQYF. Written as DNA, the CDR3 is TGTGCCAGCAGTGAATCCGGGTTTCGCACCGAGCAGTACTTC. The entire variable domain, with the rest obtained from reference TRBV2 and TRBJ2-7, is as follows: EPEVTQTPSHQVTQMGQEVILRCVPISNHLYFYWYRQILGQKVEFLVSFYNNEISEKSEIFDDQFSVERPDGSNFTLKIRSTKLEDSAMYFCASSESGFRTEQYFGPGTRLTVT.